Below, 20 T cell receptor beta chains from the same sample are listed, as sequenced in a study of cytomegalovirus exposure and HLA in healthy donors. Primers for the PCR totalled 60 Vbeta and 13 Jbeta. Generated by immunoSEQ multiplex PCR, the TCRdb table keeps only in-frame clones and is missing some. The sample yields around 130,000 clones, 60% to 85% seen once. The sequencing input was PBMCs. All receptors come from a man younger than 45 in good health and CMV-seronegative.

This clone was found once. This CDR3 is CASSEGALAAFF. The CDR3 bases are TGTGCCAGCAGTGAAGGGGCTCTGGCAGCTTTCTTT. The chain joins TRBV25-1 to TRBJ1-1, with D possibly being TRBD1 (5 bases). This CDR3 has 12 amino acids. V was shortened by 2 bases and J by 10 bases, with 11 bases between the two germline ends. Germline V lookup: CDR1 MGHDK, CDR2 SYGVNS.

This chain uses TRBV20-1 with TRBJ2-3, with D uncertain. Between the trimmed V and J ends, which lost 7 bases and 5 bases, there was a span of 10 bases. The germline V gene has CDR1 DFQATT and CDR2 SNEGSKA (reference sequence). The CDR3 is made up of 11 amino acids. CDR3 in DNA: TGCAGTGGAACCGGAGTAGATACGCAGTATTTT. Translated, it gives CSGTGVDTQYF.

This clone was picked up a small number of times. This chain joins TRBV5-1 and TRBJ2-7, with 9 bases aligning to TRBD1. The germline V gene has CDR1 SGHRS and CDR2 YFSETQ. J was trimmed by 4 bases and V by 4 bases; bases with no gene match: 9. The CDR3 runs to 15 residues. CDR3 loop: CASSRTGTGSYEQYF. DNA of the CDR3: TGCGCCAGCAGCCGGACCGGGACAGGGTCGTACGAGCAGTACTTC.

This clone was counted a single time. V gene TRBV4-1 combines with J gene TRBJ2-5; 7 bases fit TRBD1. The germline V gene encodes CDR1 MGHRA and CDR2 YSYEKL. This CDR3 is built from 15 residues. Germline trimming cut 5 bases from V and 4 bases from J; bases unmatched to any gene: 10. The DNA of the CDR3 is TGCGCCAGCAGCTTGGACAGGTCGAGGATAGAGACCCAGTACTTC. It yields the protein CASSLDRSRIETQYF.

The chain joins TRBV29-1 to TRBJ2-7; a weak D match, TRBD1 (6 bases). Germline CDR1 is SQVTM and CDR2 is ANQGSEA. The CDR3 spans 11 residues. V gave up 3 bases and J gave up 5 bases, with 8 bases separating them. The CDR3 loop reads CSVDNRDEQYF. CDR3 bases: TGCAGCGTTGACAACAGGGACGAGCAGTACTTC.

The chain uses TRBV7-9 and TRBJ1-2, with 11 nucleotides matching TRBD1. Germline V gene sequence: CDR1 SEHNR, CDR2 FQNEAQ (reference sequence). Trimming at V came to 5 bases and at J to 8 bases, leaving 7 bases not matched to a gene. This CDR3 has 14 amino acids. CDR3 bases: TGTGCCAGCAGCCAAGGACAGGGGGCGAGAGGCTACACCTTC. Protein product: CASSQGQGARGYTF.

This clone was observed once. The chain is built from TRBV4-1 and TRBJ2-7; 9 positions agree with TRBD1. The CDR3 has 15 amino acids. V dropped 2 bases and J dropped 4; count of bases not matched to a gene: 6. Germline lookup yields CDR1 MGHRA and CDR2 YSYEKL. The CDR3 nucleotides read TGCGCCAGCAGCCAATCGGACAGGGGATTGTACGAGCAGTACTTC. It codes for CASSQSDRGLYEQYF.

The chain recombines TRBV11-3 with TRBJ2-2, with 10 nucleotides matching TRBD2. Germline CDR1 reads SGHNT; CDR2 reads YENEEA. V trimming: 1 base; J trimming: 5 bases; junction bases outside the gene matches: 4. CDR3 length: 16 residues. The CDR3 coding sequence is TGTGCCAGCAGCTTAGTAGCGGGGGGCCCTACCGGGGAGCTGTTTTTT. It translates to CASSLVAGGPTGELFF.

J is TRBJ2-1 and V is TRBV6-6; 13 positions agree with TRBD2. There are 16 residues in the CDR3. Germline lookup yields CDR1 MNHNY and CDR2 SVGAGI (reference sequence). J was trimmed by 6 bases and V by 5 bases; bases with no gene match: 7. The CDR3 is CASSGLAGESVNEQFF. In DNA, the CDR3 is TGTGCCAGCAGTGGACTAGCGGGAGAGTCAGTCAATGAGCAGTTCTTC.

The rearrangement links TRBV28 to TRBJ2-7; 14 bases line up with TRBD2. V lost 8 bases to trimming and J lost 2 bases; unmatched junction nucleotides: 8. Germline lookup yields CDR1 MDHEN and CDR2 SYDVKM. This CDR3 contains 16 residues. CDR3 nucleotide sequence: TGTGCCAGCGGGGGGACTAGCGGGAGCATCCCCTACGAGCAGTACTTC. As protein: CASGGTSGSIPYEQYF.

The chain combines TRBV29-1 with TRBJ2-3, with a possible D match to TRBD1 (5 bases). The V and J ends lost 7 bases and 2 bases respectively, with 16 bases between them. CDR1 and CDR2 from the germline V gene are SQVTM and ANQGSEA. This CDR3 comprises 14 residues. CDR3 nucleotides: TGCAGCGCGCTACTGGGGCGATCCACAGATACGCAGTATTTT. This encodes CSALLGRSTDTQYF.

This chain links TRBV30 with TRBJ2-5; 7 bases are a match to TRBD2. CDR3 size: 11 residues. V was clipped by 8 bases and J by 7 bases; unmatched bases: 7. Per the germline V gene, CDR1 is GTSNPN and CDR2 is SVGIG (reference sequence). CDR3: CATLTGGTQYF. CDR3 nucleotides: TGTGCCACGCTCACGGGGGGGACCCAGTACTTC.

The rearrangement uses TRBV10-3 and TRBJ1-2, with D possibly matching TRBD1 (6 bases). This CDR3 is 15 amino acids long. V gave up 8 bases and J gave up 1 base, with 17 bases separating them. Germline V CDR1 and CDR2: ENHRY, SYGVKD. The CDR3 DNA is TGTGCCATCGGGACCCTTAGGGGGAGTAACTATGGCTACACCTTC. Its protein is CAIGTLRGSNYGYTF.

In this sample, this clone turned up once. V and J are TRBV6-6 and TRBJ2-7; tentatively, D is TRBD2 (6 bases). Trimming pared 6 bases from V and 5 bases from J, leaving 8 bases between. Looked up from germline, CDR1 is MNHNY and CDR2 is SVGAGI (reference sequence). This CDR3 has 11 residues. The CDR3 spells CASRTRDEQYF. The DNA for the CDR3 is TGTGCCAGCAGGACTAGAGACGAGCAGTACTTC.

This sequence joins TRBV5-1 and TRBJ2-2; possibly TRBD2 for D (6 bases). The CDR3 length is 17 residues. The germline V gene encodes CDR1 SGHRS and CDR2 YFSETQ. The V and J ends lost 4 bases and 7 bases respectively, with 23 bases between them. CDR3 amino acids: CASSPPSAGPRVGELFF. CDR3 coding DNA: TGCGCCAGCAGCCCTCCCTCGGCGGGGCCGCGTGTCGGGGAGCTGTTTTTT.

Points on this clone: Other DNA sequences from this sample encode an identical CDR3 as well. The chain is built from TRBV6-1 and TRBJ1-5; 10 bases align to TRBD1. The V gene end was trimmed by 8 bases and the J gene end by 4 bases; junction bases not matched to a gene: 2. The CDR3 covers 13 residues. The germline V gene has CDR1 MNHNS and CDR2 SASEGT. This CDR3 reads CASRDRGNQPQHF. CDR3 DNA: TGTGCCAGCCGGGACAGGGGTAATCAGCCCCAGCATTTT.

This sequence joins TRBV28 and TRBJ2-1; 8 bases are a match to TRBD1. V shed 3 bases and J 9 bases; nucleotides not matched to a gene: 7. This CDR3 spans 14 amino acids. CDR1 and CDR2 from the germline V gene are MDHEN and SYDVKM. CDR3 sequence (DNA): TGTGCCAGCAGTTTTAAGGCAGGGGGCAGTGAGCAGTTCTTC. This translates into CASSFKAGGSEQFF.

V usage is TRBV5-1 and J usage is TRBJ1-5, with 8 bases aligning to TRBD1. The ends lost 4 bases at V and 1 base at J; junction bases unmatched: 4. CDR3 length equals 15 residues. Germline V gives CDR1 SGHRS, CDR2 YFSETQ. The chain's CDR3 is CASSLTGESNQPQHF. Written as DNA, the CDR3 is TGCGCCAGCAGCCTGACAGGGGAGAGCAATCAGCCCCAGCATTTT.

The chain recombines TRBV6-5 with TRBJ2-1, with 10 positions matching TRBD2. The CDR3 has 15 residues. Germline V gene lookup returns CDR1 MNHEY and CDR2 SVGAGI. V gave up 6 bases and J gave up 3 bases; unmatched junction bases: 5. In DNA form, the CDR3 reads TGTGCCAGCAGAAAGGGGACTAGCGTCTACAATGAGCAGTTCTTC. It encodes CASRKGTSVYNEQFF.

The DNA of the CDR3 is TGCGCCAGCAGCTTGGTTAGGGGTTTTGACACTGAAGCTTTCTTT. This sequence encodes CASSLVRGFDTEAFF. J is TRBJ1-1 and V is TRBV5-1; D is perhaps TRBD1 (5 bases). The V end lost 0 bases, the J end lost 3 bases, and 12 bases lay between the germline ends. CDR1 is SGHRS, CDR2 YFSETQ, per germline. The CDR3 runs 15 residues.